Presented here are 21 T cell receptor beta chains from one specimen sequenced in a study of cytomegalovirus exposure and HLA in healthy donors. Primers for the PCR totalled 60 Vbeta and 13 Jbeta. Assay: immunoSEQ multiplex PCR; the TCRdb copy retains only in-frame clones and omits some. This table holds around 200,000 clones, about 80% found once. Sequenced: PBMCs. These receptors all stem from a boy aged 5-17 years in good health and CMV-seronegative.

The chain employs TRBV19 and TRBJ2-3, with 9 bases fitting TRBD1. CDR1 is LNHDA, CDR2 SQIVND, per germline (reference sequence). With V trimmed by 5 bases and J by 2 bases, 8 bases remained unmatched. The CDR3 totals 16 residues. The CDR3 is CASSFPDRGATDTQYF. CDR3 in DNA: TGTGCCAGTAGTTTCCCCGACAGGGGGGCCACAGATACGCAGTATTTT.

J is TRBJ2-7 and V is TRBV10-2, with a possible D match to TRBD1 (6 bases). This CDR3 has 15 amino acids. The V gene lost 2 bases and the J gene lost 0 bases, with 11 bases spanning the gap. Germline V gene lookup returns CDR1 WSHSY and CDR2 SAAADI. The CDR3 region is CASSEGGKGSYEQYF. The CDR3 DNA follows: TGCGCCAGCAGTGAGGGGGGCAAGGGCTCCTACGAGCAGTACTTC.

The CDR3 loop reads CSVASPPGQGAYEQYF. In DNA form, the CDR3 reads TGCAGCGTTGCTTCCCCCCCGGGACAGGGGGCTTACGAGCAGTACTTC. This sequence joins TRBV29-1 and TRBJ2-7; 12 bases align to TRBD1. The ends lost 4 bases at V and 4 bases at J; junction bases unmatched: 11. The CDR3 spans 16 residues. CDR1 and CDR2 from the germline V gene are SQVTM and ANQGSEA.

Note on this clone: The germline gene is not matched at one end of the junction; a read error may be the cause. The V and J genes are TRBV29-1 and TRBJ2-3, with 9 bases lining up with TRBD1. The CDR3 is made up of 14 amino acids. CDR1 SQVTM and CDR2 ANQGSEA come from the germline V gene. In nucleotides, the CDR3 is TGCAGCGCTGAACAGGGACAGGGAACAGATACGCAGTATTTT. This gives the protein CSAEQGQGTDTQYF.

The chain is built from TRBV15 and TRBJ1-2, with D perhaps matching TRBD1 (6 bases). The CDR3 is made up of 16 amino acids. V lost 1 base, J lost 5 bases, and 17 bases lay in between. The germline V gene encodes CDR1 LNHNV and CDR2 YYDKDF (reference sequence). This chain's CDR3 is CATSRVQGASSYGYTF. CDR3 bases: TGTGCCACCAGCAGAGTACAGGGAGCGTCCTCTTATGGCTACACCTTC.

This clone was counted once. This sequence joins TRBV5-1 and TRBJ2-7; 8 bases are shared with TRBD1. V gave up 4 bases and J gave up 5 bases; unmatched junction bases: 8. The germline V gene encodes CDR1 SGHRS and CDR2 YFSETQ. The CDR3 length is 14 residues. The CDR3 nucleotides are TGCGCCAGCAGCCTGGGAGACAGGGGCCACGAGCAGTACTTC. Translation gives CASSLGDRGHEQYF.

This clone was observed a handful of times. The chain is built from TRBV18 and TRBJ2-7, with D unresolved. V lost 4 bases, J lost 7 bases, and 11 bases lay in between. Looked up from germline, CDR1 is KGHSH and CDR2 is LQKENI. This CDR3 contains 12 residues. CDR3 region: CASSLVLEEQYF. CDR3 DNA: TGTGCCAGCTCACTTGTACTTGAGGAGCAGTACTTC.

The rearrangement joins TRBV6-1 to TRBJ2-4; D possibly corresponds to TRBD2 (5 bases). Between the trimmed V and J ends, which lost 8 bases and 0 bases, there was a span of 14 bases. Germline-derived CDR1 and CDR2 are MNHNS and SASEGT. This CDR3 region has 15 residues. The CDR3 nucleotides are TGTGCCAGCCGAGGGTTACCCCTAGCCAAAAACATTCAGTACTTC. Translation: CASRGLPLAKNIQYF.

Only one count was recorded for this clone. The chain is built from TRBV11-3 and TRBJ2-7; TRBD1 agrees at 8 bases. CDR3 length: 14 residues. V lost 4 bases and J lost 2; bases outside the gene matches: 4. Per the germline V gene, CDR1 is SGHNT and CDR2 is YENEEA. DNA for the CDR3: TGTGCCAGCAGCTACCTGACAGGGGCCTACGAGCAGTACTTC. Protein product: CASSYLTGAYEQYF. The full variable domain, its missing parts supplied by reference TRBV11-3 and TRBJ2-7, is EAGVVQSPRYKIIEKKQPVAFWCNPISGHNTLYWYLQNLGQGPELLIRYENEEAVDDSQLPKDRFSAERLKGVDSTLKIQPAELGDSAVYLCASSYLTGAYEQYFGPGTRLTVT.

This clone was detected a few times. The chain employs TRBV15 and TRBJ1-5; D gene uncertain. Germline CDR1 is LNHNV and CDR2 is YYDKDF (reference sequence). V was shortened by 0 bases and J by 4 bases, with 19 bases between the two germline ends. The CDR3 is 18 amino acids. The CDR3 sequence is CATSRDLYTGGPNQPQHF. The CDR3 bases are TGTGCCACCAGCAGAGATCTCTATACGGGAGGTCCAAATCAGCCCCAGCATTTT.

The chain links TRBV7-6 to TRBJ2-7; 7 positions match TRBD1. The CDR3 has 13 residues. Trimming removed 5 bases from V and 7 bases from J; junction bases left unmatched: 8. From germline, CDR1 is SGHVS and CDR2 FNYEAQ. The CDR3 is CASSLGQAWEQYF. In DNA form, the CDR3 reads TGTGCCAGCAGCCTTGGACAGGCCTGGGAGCAGTACTTC.

This clone was found a few times. CDR3 region: CASSLAGGVNTEAFF. CDR3 nucleotides: TGTGCCAGCAGCTTGGCAGGGGGTGTGAACACTGAAGCTTTCTTT. V usage is TRBV5-6 and J usage is TRBJ1-1; TRBD1 matches at 7 bases. The V gene end was trimmed by 0 bases and the J gene end by 0 bases; junction bases not matched to a gene: 2. The CDR3 sequence is 15 residues long. Looked up from germline, CDR1 is SGHDT and CDR2 is YYEEEE.

The rearrangement links TRBV30 to TRBJ1-6; D is unclear. The CDR3 extends over 12 amino acids. Germline V gene sequence: CDR1 GTSNPN, CDR2 SVGIG (reference sequence). V dropped 2 bases and J dropped 6 bases, with 5 bases sitting between them. Here the CDR3 DNA reads TGTGCCTGGAGTCGGGTTAATTCACCCCTCCACTTT. Amino acids: CAWSRVNSPLHF.

The chain couples TRBV27 to TRBJ2-1, with D perhaps matching TRBD1 (5 bases). The CDR3 loop spans 15 amino acids. The germline V gene has CDR1 MNHEY and CDR2 SMNVEV (reference sequence). Between the trimmed V and J ends, which lost 3 bases and 5 bases, there was a span of 14 bases. In DNA, the CDR3 is TGTGCCAGCAGTTTGAACAGGAAAGCCCACAATGAGCAGTTCTTC. It is translated as CASSLNRKAHNEQFF.

V usage is TRBV19 and J usage is TRBJ1-1; D is possibly TRBD1 (5 bases). V was trimmed by 2 bases and J by 6 bases, leaving 16 bases between them. CDR3 size: 15 residues. Germline V gene lookup returns CDR1 LNHDA and CDR2 SQIVND (reference sequence). The CDR3 protein is CASSIIGGEGAEAFF. The CDR3 DNA follows: TGTGCCAGTAGTATAATTGGGGGGGAGGGCGCTGAAGCTTTCTTT.

CDR3 sequence (DNA): TGTGCCAGCAGTTCCGTAGCGGGGGTTCAATACAATGAGCAGTTCTTC. Translated, it gives CASSSVAGVQYNEQFF. The V call is TRBV6-5, the J call TRBJ2-1; 9 bases align to TRBD2. The CDR3 consists of 16 residues. Germline V CDR1 and CDR2: MNHEY, SVGAGI. V trimming: 4 bases; J trimming: 4 bases; junction bases outside the gene matches: 8.

The chain recombines TRBV5-1 with TRBJ2-1; 8 positions match TRBD1. J was trimmed by 9 bases and V by 2 bases; bases with no gene match: 13. In germline, CDR1 is SGHRS, CDR2 YFSETQ. The CDR3 extends over 16 amino acids. The CDR3 DNA follows: TGCGCCAGCAGCTTAACCCAGGGGGCGTTCGGTCCTGAGCAGTTCTTC. Translated: CASSLTQGAFGPEQFF.

This chain connects TRBV9 to TRBJ2-7; weak D call: TRBD2 (6 bases). V was clipped by 0 bases and J by 0 bases, with 10 bases between them. This CDR3 has 15 amino acids. Germline V gives CDR1 SGDLS, CDR2 YYNGEE. The CDR3 sequence: CASSVDGGSSYEQYF. The CDR3 DNA follows: TGTGCCAGCAGCGTAGATGGAGGGTCCTCCTACGAGCAGTACTTC.

The chain uses TRBV13 and TRBJ2-5, with TRBD2 matching over 7 bases. This CDR3 region has 17 residues. J lost 4 bases, V lost 2 bases, and 13 bases had no gene match. Germline V CDR1 and CDR2: PRHDT, FYEKMQ (reference sequence). This CDR3 reads CASSLYSGAAMGETQYF. DNA for the CDR3: TGTGCCAGCAGCTTATACAGCGGGGCGGCAATGGGAGAGACCCAGTACTTC.

V and J are TRBV6-6 and TRBJ2-1; D possibly corresponds to TRBD1 (6 bases). Germline loops: CDR1 MNHNY, CDR2 SVGAGI (reference sequence). Trimming left V 6 bases short and J 10 bases short, with 13 bases between. The CDR3 consists of 12 residues. The CDR3 DNA reads TGTGCCAGCAGCAACCCCGGGACAGAGCAGTTCTTC. Its translation: CASSNPGTEQFF.

This clone appeared a few times. V is TRBV19 and J is TRBJ1-4; 8 positions agree with TRBD1. Germline lookup yields CDR1 LNHDA and CDR2 SQIVND (reference sequence). The ends lost 7 bases at V and 7 bases at J; junction bases unmatched: 5. The CDR3 totals 13 residues. As DNA, the CDR3 is TGTGCCAGTAAAACAGGGGGTGGTGAAAAACTGTTTTTT. This sequence encodes CASKTGGGEKLFF. The full variable domain, its missing parts supplied by reference TRBV19 and TRBJ1-4, is DGGITQSPKYLFRKEGQNVTLSCEQNLNHDAMYWYRQDPGQGLRLIYYSQIVNDFQKGDIAEGYSVSREKKESFPLTVTSAQKNPTAFYLCASKTGGGEKLFFGSGTQLSVL.